This T cell receptor beta chain is from a study of T cell repertoires in cytomegalovirus infection. CDR1 is SEHNR, CDR2 FQNEAQ, per germline (reference sequence). This CDR3 is 15 amino acids long. V dropped 3 bases and J dropped 1 base, with 12 bases sitting between them. This clonotype has a handful of counts. MiXCR, applied by TCRdb to the reads, yields one record per CDR3 protein. Counted here are 150,000 or so distinct CDR3 sequences, roughly 18% occurring once; the ten biggest clones make up about 19%. The origin of this receptor is a human donor in good health (CMV status not recorded). Some clones in this sample may be carry-over from other donors' samples. The chain recombines TRBV7-9 with TRBJ1-1; possibly TRBD1 for D (5 bases). What was sequenced was CD8+ T cells from PBMCs. CDR3 nucleotide sequence: TGTGCCAGCAGCTTCCCCCCCGGGGCGAACACTGAAGCTTTCTTT. It encodes CASSFPPGANTEAFF.